The 21 T cell receptor beta chains below were found in one sample sequenced in a study of regulatory T cells in long-lasting Graves disease. CDR3-region Arm-PCR and iRepertoire HTBI primers produced the TCR beta libraries. TCRdb re-called the multiplex PCR reads with MiXCR, one entry per CDR3 protein. Of 250,000 to 300,000 distinct CDR3 sequences listed, 15% to 20% were seen once; the top ten hold 12% to 15%. Time point meaning: newly diagnosed GD, antithyroid drugs for less than 3 months. Researchers made the TCR library from RNA that was extracted from PBMCs. The same data also contributed to another study, on T cells in Graves' hyperthyroidism and ophthalmopathy.

Here the sequenced sample was peripheral blood mononuclear cells (PBMCs), taken at new diagnosis, from a patient treated with antithyroid drugs. Receptors originate from a woman aged 25-40 years with Graves disease.

About this clonotype itself: A clone one base away is much larger, so this may be a read error. As the CDR3 is not closed by the conserved phenylalanine or tryptophan, this likely results from a read error. The genes are TRBV11-2 and TRBJ1-1; tentatively, D is TRBD1 (5 bases). The CDR3 loop spans 14 amino acids. Trimming pared 1 base from V and 4 bases from J, leaving 10 bases between. Germline V gene lookup returns CDR1 SGHAT and CDR2 FQNNGV. For the CDR3, the DNA is TGTGCCAGCAGCTTAGCGTCGAGGGGCACTGAAGCTTTCTCT. This gives the protein CASSLASRGTEAFS.

This clonotype occurred many times. The V call is TRBV12-3 or TRBV12-4, the J call TRBJ2-6; perhaps TRBD2 as D (7 bases). The CDR3 spans 15 residues. V gave up 3 bases and J gave up 4 bases, with 10 bases separating them. The CDR3 bases are TGTGCCAGCAGTTTGCGGGGGCTCGGGGCCAACGTCCTGACTTTC. Translation: CASSLRGLGANVLTF.

The chain has TRBV5-5 and TRBJ2-1; 7 bases map to TRBD2. The CDR3 has 14 amino acids. Germline V gene data show CDR1 as SGHKS and CDR2 as YYEKEE (reference sequence). J gave up 1 base and V 9 bases, and 7 bases lay outside the gene matches. The chain's CDR3 is CAIRLAVSYNEQFF. The CDR3, as DNA: TGTGCCATCCGACTAGCTGTTTCCTACAATGAGCAGTTCTTC.

This rearrangement joins TRBV7-6 to TRBJ1-4; D is possibly TRBD1 (6 bases). CDR1 SGHVS and CDR2 FNYEAQ come from the germline V gene. The CDR3 length is 13 residues. V was trimmed by 6 bases and J by 8 bases, leaving 13 bases between them. This chain's CDR3 is CASSALGGEKLFF. The CDR3, as DNA: TGTGCCAGCAGTGCCTTGGGGGGCGAAAAACTGTTTTTT.

In the case of this clonotype: It is likely a read error: a sequence one base away is far more abundant. The rearrangement joins TRBV20-1 to TRBJ2-1; the D gene is possibly TRBD2 (6 bases). CDR3 length: 13 residues. V was shortened by 0 bases and J by 10 bases, with 13 bases between the two germline ends. Germline lookup yields CDR1 DFQATT and CDR2 SNEGSKA (reference sequence). The CDR3, as DNA: TGCAGTGCTAGAGATCCCGGGGGATACGAGCAGTTCTTC. Translating gives CSARDPGGYEQFF.

This clonotype showed up many times. The chain combines TRBV3-1 with TRBJ1-2; 8 positions match TRBD1. V shed 3 bases, J shed 6 bases, and the junction held 6 bases outside the gene matches. CDR1 and CDR2 (germline): LGHDT, YNNKEL (reference sequence). The CDR3 runs 14 residues. The CDR3 nucleotides read TGTGCCAGCAGCCAGGGGCGGACAGGGAATGGCTACACCTTC. It specifies CASSQGRTGNGYTF.

The chain couples TRBV5-4 to TRBJ2-1; TRBD2 aligns across 9 bases. CDR1 and CDR2 from the germline V gene are SGHNT and YYREEE (reference sequence). This CDR3 region has 18 residues. V gave up 4 bases and J gave up 3 bases; unmatched junction bases: 14. CDR3 coding DNA: TGTGCCAGCAGCCCAGGATCCGCGGGAGGGGGCCTCTACAATGAGCAGTTCTTC. This sequence encodes CASSPGSAGGGLYNEQFF.

This clonotype has at least ten counts. The chain joins TRBV3-1 to TRBJ2-3; D is unclear. The germline CDR1 and CDR2 sequences are LGHDT and YNNKEL (reference sequence). The CDR3 runs to 12 residues. With 4 bases removed from V and 6 bases from J, the gap between germline ends came to 8 bases. The CDR3: CASSPDMDTQYF. The DNA for the CDR3 is TGTGCCAGCAGCCCGGATATGGATACGCAGTATTTT.

This clonotype occurred many times. The chain couples TRBV27 to TRBJ1-2, with D uncertain. V gave up 2 bases and J gave up 6 bases, with 13 bases separating them. The CDR3 has 14 residues. From germline, CDR1 is MNHEY and CDR2 SMNVEV (reference sequence). The chain's CDR3 is CASSLPPSLDGYTF. CDR3 in DNA: TGTGCCAGCAGTTTACCCCCTTCTCTGGATGGCTACACCTTC.

A remark on this clonotype: A single base is all that separates this from a far larger clone, so a read error is likely. This chain joins TRBV14 and TRBJ2-7; D not resolved. Trimming took off 4 bases at V and 1 base at J, with 5 bases between the two ends. The length of the CDR3 is 12 residues. Germline CDR1 reads SGHDN; CDR2 reads FVKESK. This chain's CDR3 is CASSRQSYEQYF. The DNA of the CDR3 is TGTGCCAGCAGCCGTCAGTCCTACGAGCAGTACTTC.

This clonotype came up many times. This chain joins TRBV27 and TRBJ1-1; D gene ambiguous. V shed 5 bases and J shed 2 bases, with 6 bases lying between them. CDR1 is MNHEY and CDR2 is SMNVEV in the germline V gene (reference sequence). The length of the CDR3 is 12 residues. CDR3 coding DNA: TGTGCCAGCAGTCCGCCCAACACTGAAGCTTTCTTT. Translation gives CASSPPNTEAFF.

On this clonotype itself: A much larger clone lies a single base off, so this may be a read error. This chain uses TRBV12-3 or TRBV12-4 with TRBJ2-2, with unresolved D. The CDR3 consists of 13 residues. Trimming took off 6 bases at V and 5 bases at J, with 10 bases between the two ends. The CDR3 DNA follows: TGTGCCAGCAGCTATGTCTCAACCGGGGAGCTGTTTTTT. It is translated as CASSYVSTGELFF.

This clonotype has ten or more counts. The junction shows a germline mismatch at one end, possibly a read error. The chain uses TRBV2 and TRBJ1-1, with D unclear. From germline, CDR1 is SNHLY and CDR2 FYNNEI. The CDR3 spans 12 residues. CDR3 loop: CASSEADTEALF. The CDR3 DNA sequence: TGTGCCAGCAGTGAAGCCGACACTGAAGCTCTCTTT. The complete variable domain, with remaining parts taken from reference TRBV2 and TRBJ1-1, reads EPEVTQTPSHQVTQMGQEVILRCVPISNHLYFYWYRQILGQKVEFLVSFYNNEISEKSEIFDDQFSVERPDGSNFTLKIRSTKLEDSAMYFCASSEADTEALFGQGTRLTVV.

This clonotype was counted many times. The chain links TRBV6-1 to TRBJ1-5; no definite D call. From germline, CDR1 is MNHNS and CDR2 SASEGT. V was trimmed by 6 bases and J by 7 bases, leaving 13 bases between them. CDR3 length: 13 amino acids. In nucleotides, the CDR3 is TGTGCCAGCAGAAGAACCGGGCGACAGCCCCAGCATTTT. Translation: CASRRTGRQPQHF.

The chain couples TRBV20-1 to TRBJ1-2; 9 positions match TRBD1. The CDR3 sequence is 14 residues long. Looked up from germline, CDR1 is DFQATT and CDR2 is SNEGSKA (reference sequence). V lost 3 bases and J lost 6; bases outside the gene matches: 8. This CDR3 is CSARGGTGRNGYTF. In DNA, the CDR3 is TGCAGTGCTAGGGGGGGGACAGGGCGTAATGGCTACACCTTC.

There are a few counts of this clonotype. This chain connects TRBV20-1 to TRBJ2-2; TRBD1 agrees at 7 bases. The CDR3 extends over 14 amino acids. Per the germline V gene, CDR1 is DFQATT and CDR2 is SNEGSKA (reference sequence). J was trimmed by 5 bases and V by 2 bases; bases with no gene match: 5. Written as DNA, the CDR3 is TGCAGTGCTAGAACGACCAGGGGGACCGGGGAGCTGTTTTTT. This sequence encodes CSARTTRGTGELFF.

This clonotype appeared many times. The CDR3 reads CASSQGDPRTYEQYF. The DNA of the CDR3 is TGCGCCAGCAGCCAAGGAGACCCTCGTACCTACGAGCAGTACTTC. The rearrangement links TRBV4-1 to TRBJ2-7, with D uncertain. This CDR3 is built from 15 residues. From germline, CDR1 is MGHRA and CDR2 YSYEKL. Trimming removed 1 base from V and 2 bases from J, with 12 bases in between.

This clonotype showed up many times. The chain combines TRBV27 with TRBJ1-1; D not resolved. CDR3 length: 17 amino acids. In germline, CDR1 is MNHEY, CDR2 SMNVEV (reference sequence). The germline V and J ends were trimmed by 5 bases and 0 bases, with 19 bases remaining between them. The CDR3 protein is CASSPFGKARLNTEAFF. Here the CDR3 DNA reads TGTGCCAGCAGTCCATTCGGTAAGGCGCGATTGAACACTGAAGCTTTCTTT.

In its sample, this clonotype was seen many times. The CDR3 DNA reads TGTGCCAGCAGCATCGGGAGGAATCAGCCCCAGCATTTT. It specifies CASSIGRNQPQHF. V gene TRBV11-1 combines with J gene TRBJ1-5; D is unclear. Germline loops: CDR1 SGHAT, CDR2 FQDESV (reference sequence). The ends were cut back, 5 bases at V and 4 bases at J, with 9 bases in the middle. There are 13 residues in the CDR3.

Regarding this clonotype: A read error may explain this, as a much larger clone is one base away. This rearrangement joins TRBV6-1 to TRBJ2-1; 8 bases are shared with TRBD1. Germline values: CDR1 MNHNS, CDR2 SASEGT. The CDR3 contains 15 residues. CDR3 DNA sequence: TGTGCCACCAGTCACCTTGGACAGGGACCCAATGAGCAGTTCTTC. It encodes CATSHLGQGPNEQFF.

The sample holds many counts of this clonotype. This rearrangement joins TRBV2 to TRBJ2-5; possibly TRBD1 for D (6 bases). The V and J ends lost 7 bases and 3 bases respectively, with 15 bases between them. CDR3 size: 14 residues. Germline CDR1 SNHLY, CDR2 FYNNEI. CDR3 amino acids: CASIGQHPKETQYF. The CDR3, as DNA: TGTGCCAGCATAGGACAGCACCCGAAAGAGACCCAGTACTTC.